This T cell receptor (beta chain) originates from a study of cytotoxic CD8 clonotypes in ibrutinib-treated CLL. Study-wide background: Averaging across samples gave about 230,000 productive templates and around 100,000 productive rearrangements.

Sequenced by immunoSEQ multiplex PCR; TCRdb stores in-frame clones only, minus some. This table has around 27,000 clones, roughly 69% appearing once. The CDR3 contains 12 residues. The V end was cut by 2 bases, the J end by 3 bases, with 5 bases between. Germline lookup yields CDR1 SGHNT and CDR2 YYREEE (reference sequence). V and J are TRBV5-4 and TRBJ1-2, with no clear D. Specimen: PBMCs, collected at disease progression, from a patient treated with ibrutinib. This receptor was taken from a human donor with chronic lymphocytic leukemia. In DNA form, the CDR3 reads TGTGCCAGCAGCTTTGGAGACTATGGCTACACCTTC. Translating it yields CASSFGDYGYTF.